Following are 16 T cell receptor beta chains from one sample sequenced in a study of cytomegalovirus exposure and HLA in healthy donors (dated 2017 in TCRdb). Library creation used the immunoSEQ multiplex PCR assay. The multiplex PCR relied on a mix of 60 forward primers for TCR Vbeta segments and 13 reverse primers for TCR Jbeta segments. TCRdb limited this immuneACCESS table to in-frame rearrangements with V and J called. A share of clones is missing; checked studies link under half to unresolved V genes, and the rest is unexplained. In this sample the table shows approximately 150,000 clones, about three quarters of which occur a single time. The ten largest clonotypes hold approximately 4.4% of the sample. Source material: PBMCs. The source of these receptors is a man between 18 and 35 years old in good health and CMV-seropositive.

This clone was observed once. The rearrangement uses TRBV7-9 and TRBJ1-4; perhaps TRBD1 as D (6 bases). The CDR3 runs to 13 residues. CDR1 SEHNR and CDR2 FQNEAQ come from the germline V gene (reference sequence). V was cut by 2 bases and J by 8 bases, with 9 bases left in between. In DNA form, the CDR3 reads TGTGCCAGCAGCTTAACAGGGTACGAAAAACTGTTTTTT. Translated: CASSLTGYEKLFF.

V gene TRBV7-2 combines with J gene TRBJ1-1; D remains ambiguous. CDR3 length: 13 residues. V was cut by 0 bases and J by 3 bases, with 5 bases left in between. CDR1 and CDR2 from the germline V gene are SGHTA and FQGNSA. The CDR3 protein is CASSLAGDTEAFF. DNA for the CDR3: TGTGCCAGCAGCTTAGCCGGGGACACTGAAGCTTTCTTT. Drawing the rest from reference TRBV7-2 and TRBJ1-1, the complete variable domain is GAGVSQSPSNKVTEKGKDVELRCDPISGHTALYWYRQSLGQGLEFLIYFQGNSAPDKSGLPSDRFSAERTGGSVSTLTIQRTQQEDSAVYLCASSLAGDTEAFFGQGTRLTVV.

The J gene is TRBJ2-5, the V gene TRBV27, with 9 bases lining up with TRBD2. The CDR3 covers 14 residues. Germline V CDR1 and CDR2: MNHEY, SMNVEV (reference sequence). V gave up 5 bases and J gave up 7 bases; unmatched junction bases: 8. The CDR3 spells CASSPIAGEGTQYF. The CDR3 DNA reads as TGTGCCAGCAGTCCGATAGCGGGAGAGGGGACCCAGTACTTC.

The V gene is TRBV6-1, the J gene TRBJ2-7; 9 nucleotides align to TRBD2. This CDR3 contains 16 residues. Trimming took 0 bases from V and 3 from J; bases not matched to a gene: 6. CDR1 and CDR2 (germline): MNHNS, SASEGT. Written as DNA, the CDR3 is TGTGCCAGCAGTGAAGCGCTTTCGACTAGCGGCTACGAGCAGTACGTC. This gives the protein CASSEALSTSGYEQYV.

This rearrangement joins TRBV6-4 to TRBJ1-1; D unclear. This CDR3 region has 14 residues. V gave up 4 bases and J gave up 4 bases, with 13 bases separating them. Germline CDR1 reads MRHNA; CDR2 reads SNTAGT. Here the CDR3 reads CASSVEGAATEAFF. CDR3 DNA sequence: TGTGCCAGCAGTGTGGAGGGAGCGGCCACTGAAGCTTTCTTT.

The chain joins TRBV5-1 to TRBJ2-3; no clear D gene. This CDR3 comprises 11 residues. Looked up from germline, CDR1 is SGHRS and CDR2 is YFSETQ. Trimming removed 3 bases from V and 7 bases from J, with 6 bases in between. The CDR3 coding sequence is TGCGCCAGCAGCTACGAGAATACGCAGTATTTT. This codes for CASSYENTQYF.

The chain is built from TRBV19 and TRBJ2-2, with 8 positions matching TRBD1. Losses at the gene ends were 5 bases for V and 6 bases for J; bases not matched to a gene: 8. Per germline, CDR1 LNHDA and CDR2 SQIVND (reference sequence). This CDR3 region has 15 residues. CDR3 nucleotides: TGTGCCAGTAGTTCCCAGGGGGCGGCCGCCGGGGAGCTGTTTTTT. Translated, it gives CASSSQGAAAGELFF. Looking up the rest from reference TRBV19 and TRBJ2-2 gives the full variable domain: DGGITQSPKYLFRKEGQNVTLSCEQNLNHDAMYWYRQDPGQGLRLIYYSQIVNDFQKGDIAEGYSVSREKKESFPLTVTSAQKNPTAFYLCASSSQGAAAGELFFGEGSRLTVL.

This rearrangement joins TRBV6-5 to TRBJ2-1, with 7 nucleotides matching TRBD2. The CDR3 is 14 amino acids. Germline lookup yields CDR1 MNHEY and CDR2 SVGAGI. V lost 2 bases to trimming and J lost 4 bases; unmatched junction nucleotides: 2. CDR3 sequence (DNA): TGTGCCAGCAGTTACGGGGGGGATTACAATGAGCAGTTCTTC. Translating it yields CASSYGGDYNEQFF.

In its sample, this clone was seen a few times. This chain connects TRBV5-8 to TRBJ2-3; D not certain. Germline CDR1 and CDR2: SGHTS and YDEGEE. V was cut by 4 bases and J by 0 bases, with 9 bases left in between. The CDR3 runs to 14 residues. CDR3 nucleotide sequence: TGTGCCAGCAGCCGCGGCAGTAGCACAGATACGCAGTATTTT. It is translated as CASSRGSSTDTQYF.

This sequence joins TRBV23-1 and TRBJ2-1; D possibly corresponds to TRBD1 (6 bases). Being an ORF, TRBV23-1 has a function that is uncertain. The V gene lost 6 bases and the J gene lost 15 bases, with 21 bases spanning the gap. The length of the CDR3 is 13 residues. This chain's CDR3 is CASRTNTRQDGFF. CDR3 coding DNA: TGCGCCAGCAGGACTAATACCCGACAGGATGGGTTCTTC.

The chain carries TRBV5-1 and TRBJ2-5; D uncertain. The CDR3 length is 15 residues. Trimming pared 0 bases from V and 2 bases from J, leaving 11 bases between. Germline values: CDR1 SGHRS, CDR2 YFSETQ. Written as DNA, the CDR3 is TGCGCCAGCAGCTTGGCCAACACACTACAAGAGACCCAGTACTTC. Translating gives CASSLANTLQETQYF.

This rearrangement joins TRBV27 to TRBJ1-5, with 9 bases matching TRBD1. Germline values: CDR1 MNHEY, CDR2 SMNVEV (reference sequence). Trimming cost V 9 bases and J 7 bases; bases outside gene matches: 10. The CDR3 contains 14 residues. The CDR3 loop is CASRPGTGTQPQHF. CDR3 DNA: TGTGCCAGTAGACCCGGGACAGGGACCCAGCCCCAGCATTTT.

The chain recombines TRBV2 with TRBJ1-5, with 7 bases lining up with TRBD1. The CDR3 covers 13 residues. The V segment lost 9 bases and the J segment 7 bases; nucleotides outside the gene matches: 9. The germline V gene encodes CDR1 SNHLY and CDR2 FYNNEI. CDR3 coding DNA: TGTGCCAGTCACACAGGGGTAAACCAGCCCCAGCATTTT. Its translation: CASHTGVNQPQHF.

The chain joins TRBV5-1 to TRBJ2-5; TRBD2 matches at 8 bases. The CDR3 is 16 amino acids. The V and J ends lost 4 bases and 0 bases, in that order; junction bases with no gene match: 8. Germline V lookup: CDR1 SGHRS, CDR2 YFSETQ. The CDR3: CASSTSGSIYQETQYF. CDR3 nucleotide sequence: TGCGCCAGCAGCACAAGCGGGAGCATATACCAAGAGACCCAGTACTTC.

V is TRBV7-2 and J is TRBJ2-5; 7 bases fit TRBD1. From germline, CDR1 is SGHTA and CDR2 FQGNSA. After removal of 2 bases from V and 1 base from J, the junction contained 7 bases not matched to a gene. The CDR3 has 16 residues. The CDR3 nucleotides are TGTGCCAGCAGCTTACTACAGGGGAAAGGCCAAGAGACCCAGTACTTC. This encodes CASSLLQGKGQETQYF.

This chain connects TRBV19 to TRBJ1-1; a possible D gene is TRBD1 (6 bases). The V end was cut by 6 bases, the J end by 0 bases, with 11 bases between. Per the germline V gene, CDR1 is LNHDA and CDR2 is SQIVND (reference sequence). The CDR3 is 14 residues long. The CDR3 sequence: CASRNRVLNTEAFF. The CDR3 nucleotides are TGTGCCAGTAGGAACAGGGTGTTGAACACTGAAGCTTTCTTT.